Listed below are T cell receptor beta chains from one sample, sequenced in a study of shared clonotypes between healthy human individuals. Generated by immunoSEQ multiplex PCR, the TCRdb table keeps only in-frame clones and is missing some. This sample has hundreds of thousands of clones, with roughly four fifths found just once. Source material: PBMCs. Source of these receptors: a woman between 35 and 50 years old in good health. Some clones in this sample may be carry-over from other donors' samples. Both conserved end residues are trimmed from each CDR3. Fields, in order: CDR3 protein, J gene, V gene.

CDR3: ASSMGTQGGNQPQH
J: TRBJ1-5
V: TRBV18

CDR3: ASSPYLAGTGGSPLH
J: TRBJ1-6
V: TRBV9

CDR3: AWSAEQGNEQF
J: TRBJ2-1
V: TRBV30

CDR3: ASSLDNNYGYT
J: TRBJ1-2
V: TRBV7-9

CDR3: ASSLGSGTGGYT
J: TRBJ1-2
V: TRBV7-3

CDR3: ASSPTGAKNIQY
J: TRBJ2-4
V: TRBV11-2

CDR3: ASSSWDRDAYEQY
J: TRBJ2-7
V: TRBV5-1

CDR3: ASSLRDRLYEQY
J: TRBJ2-7
V: TRBV28

CDR3: ASSLNDAYEQY
J: TRBJ2-7
V: TRBV7-6

CDR3: ASSSQVGDYGYT
J: TRBJ1-2
V: TRBV7-8

CDR3: ASSGQGNQPQH
J: TRBJ1-5
V: TRBV2